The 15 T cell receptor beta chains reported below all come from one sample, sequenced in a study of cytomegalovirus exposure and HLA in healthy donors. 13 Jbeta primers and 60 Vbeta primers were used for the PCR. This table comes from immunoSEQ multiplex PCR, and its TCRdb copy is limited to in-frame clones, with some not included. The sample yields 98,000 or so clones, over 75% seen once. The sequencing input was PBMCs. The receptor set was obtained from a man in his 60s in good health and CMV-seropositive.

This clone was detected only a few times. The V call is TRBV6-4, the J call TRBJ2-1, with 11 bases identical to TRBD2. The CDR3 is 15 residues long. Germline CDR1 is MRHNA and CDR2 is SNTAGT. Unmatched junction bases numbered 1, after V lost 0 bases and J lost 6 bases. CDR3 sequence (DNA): TGTGCCAGCAGTGACTCTAGCGGGGGGGCCAATGAGCAGTTCTTC. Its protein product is CASSDSSGGANEQFF.

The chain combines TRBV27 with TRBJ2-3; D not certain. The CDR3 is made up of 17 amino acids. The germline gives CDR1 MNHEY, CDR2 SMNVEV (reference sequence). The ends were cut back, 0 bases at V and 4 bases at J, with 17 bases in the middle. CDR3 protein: CASSLSGRSYTADTQYF. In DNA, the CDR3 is TGTGCCAGCAGTTTATCGGGCAGATCCTATACGGCAGATACGCAGTATTTT.

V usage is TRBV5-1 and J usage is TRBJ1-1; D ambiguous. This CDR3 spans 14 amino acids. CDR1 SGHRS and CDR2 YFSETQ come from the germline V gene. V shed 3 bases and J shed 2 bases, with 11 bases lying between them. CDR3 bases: TGCGCCAGCAGCTACCGAGACACTAACACTGAAGCTTTCTTT. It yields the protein CASSYRDTNTEAFF.

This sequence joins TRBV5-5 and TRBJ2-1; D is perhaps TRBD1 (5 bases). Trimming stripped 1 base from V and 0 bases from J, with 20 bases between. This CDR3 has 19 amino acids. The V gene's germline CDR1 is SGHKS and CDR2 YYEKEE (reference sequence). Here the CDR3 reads CASSLSPRVGRFSYNEQFF. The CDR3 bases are TGTGCCAGCAGCTTGTCTCCCAGGGTGGGCAGGTTCTCCTACAATGAGCAGTTCTTC.

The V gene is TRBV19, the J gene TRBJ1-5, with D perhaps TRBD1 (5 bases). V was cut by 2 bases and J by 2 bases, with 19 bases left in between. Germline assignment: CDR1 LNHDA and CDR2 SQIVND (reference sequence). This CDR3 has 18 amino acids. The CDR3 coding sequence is TGTGCCAGTAGTATAAAGGCGCGGGGCCGGGTCGGCAATCAGCCCCAGCATTTT. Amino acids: CASSIKARGRVGNQPQHF. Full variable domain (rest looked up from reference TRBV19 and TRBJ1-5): DGGITQSPKYLFRKEGQNVTLSCEQNLNHDAMYWYRQDPGQGLRLIYYSQIVNDFQKGDIAEGYSVSREKKESFPLTVTSAQKNPTAFYLCASSIKARGRVGNQPQHFGDGTRLSIL.

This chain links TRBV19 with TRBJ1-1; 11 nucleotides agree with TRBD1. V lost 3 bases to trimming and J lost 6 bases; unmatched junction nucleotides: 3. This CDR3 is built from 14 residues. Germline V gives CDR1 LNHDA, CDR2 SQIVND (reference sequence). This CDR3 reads CASSMDRGLSEAFF. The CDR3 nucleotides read TGTGCCAGTAGTATGGACAGGGGGCTTTCTGAAGCTTTCTTT.

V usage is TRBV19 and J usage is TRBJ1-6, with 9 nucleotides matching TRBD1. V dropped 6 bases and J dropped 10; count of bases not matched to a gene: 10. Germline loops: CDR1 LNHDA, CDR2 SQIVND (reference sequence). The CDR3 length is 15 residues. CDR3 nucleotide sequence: TGTGCCAGTAGCTCCGGGGACAGGGTAAGATCACCCCTCCACTTT. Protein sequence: CASSSGDRVRSPLHF.

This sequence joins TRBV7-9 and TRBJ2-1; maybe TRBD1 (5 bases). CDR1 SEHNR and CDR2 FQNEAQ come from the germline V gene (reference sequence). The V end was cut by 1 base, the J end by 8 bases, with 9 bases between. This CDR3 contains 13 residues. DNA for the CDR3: TGTGCCAGCAGCTTAGAAGGGGTGTATGAGCAGTTCTTC. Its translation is CASSLEGVYEQFF.

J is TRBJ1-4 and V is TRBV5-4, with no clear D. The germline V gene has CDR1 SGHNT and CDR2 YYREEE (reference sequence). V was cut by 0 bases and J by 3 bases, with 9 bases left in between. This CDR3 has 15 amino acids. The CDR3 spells CASSLATGANEKLFF. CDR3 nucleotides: TGTGCCAGCAGCTTGGCCACCGGGGCTAATGAAAAACTGTTTTTT.

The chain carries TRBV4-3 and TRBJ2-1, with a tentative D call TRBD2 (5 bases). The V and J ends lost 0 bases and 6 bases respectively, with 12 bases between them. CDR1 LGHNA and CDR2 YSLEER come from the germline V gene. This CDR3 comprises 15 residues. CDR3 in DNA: TGCGCCAGCAGCCAAGATGAGGACTCGCCCAATGAGCAGTTCTTC. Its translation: CASSQDEDSPNEQFF.

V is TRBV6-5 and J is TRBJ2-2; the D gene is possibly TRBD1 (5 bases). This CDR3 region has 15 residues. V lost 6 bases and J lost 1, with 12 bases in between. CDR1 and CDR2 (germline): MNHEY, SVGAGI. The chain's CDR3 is CASRGPNRNTGELFF. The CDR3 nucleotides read TGTGCCAGCAGGGGGCCGAATAGGAACACCGGGGAGCTGTTTTTT.

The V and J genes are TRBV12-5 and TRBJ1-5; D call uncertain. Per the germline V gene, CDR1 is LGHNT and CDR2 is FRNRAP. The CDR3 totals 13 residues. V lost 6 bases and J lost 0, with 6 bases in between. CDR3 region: CASGQYSNQPQHF. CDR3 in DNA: TGTGCTAGTGGCCAGTATAGCAATCAGCCCCAGCATTTT.

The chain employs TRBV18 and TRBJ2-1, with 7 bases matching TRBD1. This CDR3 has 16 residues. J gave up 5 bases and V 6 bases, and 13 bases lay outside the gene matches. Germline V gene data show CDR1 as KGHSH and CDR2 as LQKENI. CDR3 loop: CASSRLTGVVNNEQFF. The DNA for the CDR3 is TGTGCCAGCTCCCGTTTAACAGGGGTCGTTAACAATGAGCAGTTCTTC.

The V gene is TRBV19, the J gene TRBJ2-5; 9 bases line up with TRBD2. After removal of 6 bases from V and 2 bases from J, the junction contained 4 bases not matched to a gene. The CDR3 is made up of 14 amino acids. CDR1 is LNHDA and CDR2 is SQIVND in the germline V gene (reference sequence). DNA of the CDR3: TGTGCCAGTAGACCAGCGGGGGGACAAGAGACCCAGTACTTC. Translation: CASRPAGGQETQYF.

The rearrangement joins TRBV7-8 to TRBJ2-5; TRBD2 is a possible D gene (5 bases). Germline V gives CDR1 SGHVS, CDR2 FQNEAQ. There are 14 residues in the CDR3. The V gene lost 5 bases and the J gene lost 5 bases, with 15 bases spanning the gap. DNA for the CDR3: TGTGCCAGCAGCCCGTTTAGGTCGGGGGAGACCCAGTACTTC. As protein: CASSPFRSGETQYF.